The rows below give T cell receptor beta chains drawn from one sample of a study of T cell repertoires in aging, cancer and after chemotherapy. Each CDR3 protein gets one entry after TCRdb re-called the multiplex PCR reads with MiXCR. This sample has more than 6,500 distinct CDR3 sequences; roughly 29% occur once, and the top ten carry about 72%. Sequenced input: blood. These receptors originate from a human donor with a blood cancer. The donor label of this sample is uncertain. CDR3s include the opening cysteine and the closing phenylalanine or tryptophan. The D gene is left open where the match is weak. Clone size is stated in some rows and not others, as once, few, many or a class when expanded.

abundance	d_gene	j_gene	v_gene	CDR3nt	CDR3aa
many	.	TRBJ1-2	TRBV18	TGTGCCAGCTCACCGACAGAGGCTAACTATGGCTACACCTTC	CASSPTEANYGYTF
few	TRBD2	TRBJ2-3	TRBV6-5	TGTGCCAGCAGTCGACTAGCGGGACCCCTCGCGGAAGAAGATACGCAGTATTTT	CASSRLAGPLAEEDTQYF
.	TRBD1	TRBJ1-1	TRBV5-4	TGTGCCAGCAGTTGGATAGACAGGGCGACCGAAGCTTTCTTT	CASSWIDRATEAFF
many	.	TRBJ2-1	TRBV5-6	TGTGCCAGCAGCTTGGATGAGCAGTTCTTC	CASSLDEQFF
few	.	TRBJ2-2	TRBV14	TGTGCCAGCAGCCAAAGACATCCGAACACCGGGGAGCTGTTTTTT	CASSQRHPNTGELFF
.	TRBD1	TRBJ2-7	TRBV6-2/TRBV6-3	TGTGCCAGCAGTATAATACAGGGGAAGGGCGAGCAGTACTTC	CASSIIQGKGEQYF
few	.	TRBJ2-7	TRBV7-9	TGTGCCAGCAGCTTCTGGGTTTCCTACGAGCAGTACTTC	CASSFWVSYEQYF
.	.	TRBJ1-4	TRBV27	TGTGCCAGCAGTTTAACCTGGGCCAATGAAAAACTGTTTTTT	CASSLTWANEKLFF
.	TRBD2	TRBJ2-7	TRBV6-1	TGTGCCAGCAGTGAAGGACTAGCGGGCTCCTACGAGCAGTACTTC	CASSEGLAGSYEQYF
few	TRBD1	TRBJ1-5	TRBV12-3/TRBV12-4	TGTGCCAGCAGGAATACAGGGGGTCAGCATTTT	CASRNTGGQHF
.	.	TRBJ1-2	TRBV5-6	TGTGCCAGCAGCTTGGCCGGGGGAGGTGGATATGGCTACACCTTC	CASSLAGGGGYGYTF
.	.	TRBJ2-7	TRBV10-3	TGTGCCATTTCTATGACTCCCCGGGGCGAGCAGTACTTC	CAISMTPRGEQYF
.	.	TRBJ1-5	TRBV6-5	TGTGCCAGCAGTTTCGGGGACAATCAGCCCCAGCATTTT	CASSFGDNQPQHF
many	TRBD2	TRBJ2-1	TRBV19	TGTGCCAGTAGCACCACTAGCGGGGTCTACAATGAGCAGTTCTTC	CASSTTSGVYNEQFF
few	.	TRBJ1-4	TRBV6-5	TGTGCCAGCAGTGCGTCGGGAGGGGTATATGAAAAACTGTTTTTT	CASSASGGVYEKLFF
few	.	TRBJ2-1	TRBV6-2/TRBV6-3	TGTGCCAGCAGTTACGCGGTCCCCTACAATGAGCAGTTCTTC	CASSYAVPYNEQFF
.	.	TRBJ1-6	TRBV27	TGTGCCAGCAGTTCCGACCTTTTATCAGGCGATTATAATTCACCCCTCCACTTT	CASSSDLLSGDYNSPLHF
.	.	TRBJ1-1	TRBV5-1	TGCGCCAGCACGGTTGGGGACTTGAACACTGAAGCTTTCTTT	CASTVGDLNTEAFF
.	.	TRBJ2-3	TRBV6-4	TGTGCCAGCAGTATCCAGGGAGGATCAGATACGCAGTATTTT	CASSIQGGSDTQYF
few	.	TRBJ1-2	TRBV5-6	TGTGCCAGCAGCTTGGGCAGGACTGGCTACACCTTC	CASSLGRTGYTF
medium-sized	.	TRBJ1-4	TRBV29-1	TGCAGCGTTTTGACCGCTAATGAAAAACTGTTTTTT	CSVLTANEKLFF
.	.	TRBJ1-1	TRBV7-2	TGTGCCAGCAGCTTGTCTCAGGGCACTGAAGCTTTCTTT	CASSLSQGTEAFF
many	.	TRBJ2-6	TRBV18	TGTGCCAGCTCACCATGGACTGGGGCCAACGTCCTGACTTTC	CASSPWTGANVLTF
few	.	TRBJ2-1	TRBV24-1	TGTGCCACCAGTGATCTACCCGCCAGAGGATCGTACTACAATGAGCAGTTCTTC	CATSDLPARGSYYNEQFF
medium-sized	.	TRBJ2-6	TRBV5-6	TGTGCCAGCAGATCAGCCTCTGGGGCCAACGTCCTGACTTTC	CASRSASGANVLTF
.	.	TRBJ2-7	TRBV12-3/TRBV12-4	TGTGCCAGCAGTCCCAGTTACTACGAGCAGTACTTC	CASSPSYYEQYF
few	.	TRBJ1-2	TRBV5-6	TGTGCCAGCAGCTCATCTGCGACGGTCTATGGCTACACCTTC	CASSSSATVYGYTF
.	TRBD1	TRBJ1-5	TRBV30	TGTGCCTGGAGTAAGGCACAGGGGAATCAGCCCCAGCATTTT	CAWSKAQGNQPQHF
.	.	TRBJ2-5	TRBV12-3/TRBV12-4	TGTGCCAGCAGCTCTCCACAAGAGACCCAGTACTTC	CASSSPQETQYF
few	.	TRBJ2-3	TRBV7-9	TGTGCCAGCAGCTTAGTATCTACAGATACGCAGTATTTT	CASSLVSTDTQYF
.	.	TRBJ2-1	TRBV7-9	TGTGCCAGCAGCCTTACTACCGTGGGTGAGCAGTTCTTC	CASSLTTVGEQFF
.	.	TRBJ2-7	TRBV27	TGTGCCAGCAGTCCCCCTCGGGCCGAGCAGTACTTC	CASSPPRAEQYF
medium-sized	TRBD1	TRBJ1-4	TRBV30	TGTGCCTTACCGGGACAGGGACGGAAACTGTTTTTT	CALPGQGRKLFF
.	.	TRBJ2-5	TRBV6-2/TRBV6-3	TGTGCCAGCAGTGACAGGGAGACCCAGTACTTC	CASSDRETQYF
.	.	TRBJ2-4	TRBV5-3	TGCGCCAGCAGCTTGGTGGCCGGGACATCGAACATTCAGTACTTC	CASSLVAGTSNIQYF
few	.	TRBJ2-3	TRBV7-9	TGTGCCAGCAGCTTCCTGCCCCCAGATACGCAGTATTTT	CASSFLPPDTQYF